Below, 11 T cell receptor beta chains from the same sample are listed, as sequenced in a study of tumor and adjacent non-tumor tissue in lung cancer. RNA was extracted from bulk tissue without any cell sorting. The normal lung tissue was taken more than 3 cm from the tumor edge. TCRbeta libraries were built with three rounds of nested PCR, modified from ARM-PCR. TCRdb re-derived calls from the multiplex PCR reads in MiXCR, one entry per CDR3 protein. Among some 95,000 distinct CDR3 sequences, 80% were seen once, and the ten largest hold 30%. The source material was distant non-tumor lung tissue. The receptor set was obtained from a man between 60 and 70 years old with small cell lung cancer.

This clonotype appeared a few times. One end of the junction does not line up with germline, which may come from a read error. This chain connects TRBV4-2 to TRBJ2-2, with D perhaps assigned TRBD1 or TRBD2 (5 bases each). CDR1 and CDR2 (germline): LGHNA, YNFKEQ. The CDR3 consists of 17 residues. CDR3 sequence (DNA): TGTGCCAGCAGTGAAGGAGCTAACGGGACCCACACCGGGGAGCTGTTCTTT. Its translation: CASSEGANGTHTGELFF.

This sequence joins TRBV5-5 and TRBJ2-7; 10 bases match TRBD2. In germline, CDR1 is SGHKS, CDR2 YYEKEE (reference sequence). The CDR3 runs 16 residues. The DNA of the CDR3 is TGTGTCGGCAGCTTGGGTCTAGCGGGAGCTTGGTACGAGCAGTACTTC. It encodes CVGSLGLAGAWYEQYF.

On this clonotype: Given a much more abundant clone one base away, this may be a read error. The chain is built from TRBV6-1 and TRBJ1-4, with D perhaps matching TRBD1 (6 bases). The V end lost 10 bases, the J end lost 6 bases, and 21 bases lay between the germline ends. The germline gives CDR1 MNHNS, CDR2 SASEGT. CDR3 size: 15 residues. In DNA, the CDR3 is TGTGCCACCAGGAACCTGGACAGATCCGATGAAAAACTGTTTTTT. It specifies CATRNLDRSDEKLFF.

The table lists this clonotype with a count of one. The rearrangement uses TRBV10-3 and TRBJ2-7; a weak D match, TRBD2 (5 bases). CDR1 and CDR2 (germline): ENHRY, SYGVKD. CDR3 length equals 14 residues. In nucleotides, the CDR3 is TGTACCACCAATAGAGGGCCTGACTCCTACGAGCAGTACGTC. This encodes CTTNRGPDSYEQYV.

Remarks on this clonotype: Compared with germline, one end of the junction differs, possibly owing to a read error. The chain has TRBV5-5 and TRBJ2-1; D possibly matches TRBD1 or TRBD2 (5 bases each). The V gene's germline CDR1 is SGHKS and CDR2 YYEKEE (reference sequence). The CDR3 contains 17 residues. This CDR3 reads CASSLLDWQGAYNVQFF. In nucleotides, the CDR3 is TGTGCCAGCAGCTTATTGGACTGGCAGGGTGCATACAATGTGCAGTTCTTC.

V usage is TRBV7-9 and J usage is TRBJ2-7; D uncertain. V was clipped by 4 bases and J by 5 bases, with 9 bases between them. There are 12 residues in the CDR3. The germline V gene has CDR1 SEHNR and CDR2 FQNEAQ (reference sequence). DNA for the CDR3: TGTGCCAGCAGCTATGGCAACCACGAGCAGTACTTC. Translating gives CASSYGNHEQYF.

V is TRBV29-1 and J is TRBJ2-5; 8 bases agree with TRBD1. The CDR3 runs to 13 residues. Germline lookup yields CDR1 SQVTM and CDR2 ANQGSEA. V trimming: 5 bases; J trimming: 5 bases; junction bases outside the gene matches: 7. The DNA of the CDR3 is TGCAGCGTTTACCCGGGACAGGATGAGACCCAGTACTTC. Its translation: CSVYPGQDETQYF.

The chain combines TRBV6-2 or TRBV6-3 with TRBJ2-3; TRBD1 is a possible D gene (5 bases). The DNA end favors TRBJ1-5, so the J call may be wrong. CDR1 is MNHEY and CDR2 is SVGEGT in the germline V gene. This CDR3 has 15 amino acids. In DNA, the CDR3 is TGTGCCAGCAGACGCACTAACAGGAAGACAGATACGCAGCATTTT. It is translated as CASRRTNRKTDTQHF.

Points on this clonotype: The conserved final phenylalanine or tryptophan is absent from the CDR3, which likely points to a read error. The V call is TRBV11-2, the J call TRBJ2-1, with D maybe TRBD2 (5 bases). Germline-derived CDR1 and CDR2 are SGHAT and FQNNGV. This CDR3 contains 16 residues. The CDR3 sequence: CTSSREGSTVLHEQFS. The CDR3 bases are TGTACCAGCAGCCGAGAGGGTAGTACGGTCCTCCATGAGCAGTTCTCC.

A word on this clonotype: One end of the junction fails to match germline, which may point to a read error. This sequence joins TRBV6-1 and TRBJ1-5, with 10 bases identical to TRBD1. CDR3 length equals 15 residues. Per the germline V gene, CDR1 is MNHNS and CDR2 is SASEGT. The CDR3 is CASSPDRGLNQHQHF. The CDR3 nucleotides are TGTGCCAGCAGCCCCGACAGGGGGCTAAATCAGCACCAGCATTTT.

On this clonotype itself: No conserved phenylalanine or tryptophan ends this CDR3, so it is likely a read error. This sequence joins TRBV29-1 and TRBJ2-1; 7 bases match TRBD1. The V gene end was trimmed by 5 bases and the J gene end by 0 bases; junction bases not matched to a gene: 7. This CDR3 region has 15 residues. Germline loops: CDR1 SQVTM, CDR2 ANQGSEA. DNA of the CDR3: TGCAGCGTTACGCGACAGGGCTACTCCTACAATGAGCAGTTCTTA. Translating it yields CSVTRQGYSYNEQFL.